This T cell receptor beta chain was sequenced in a study of T cells in Graves' hyperthyroidism and ophthalmopathy. Study conclusions and caveats: Most clonotypes that expanded in the thyroid above 0.001 also showed up in blood.

Worth noting for this clonotype: Its specificity is unknown. A much bigger clone sits one base away, suggesting this may be a read error.

RNA transcripts served as the template for amplifying TCR beta CDR3 regions. Researchers ran a first-round RT-PCR on the TCR CDR3 using the HTBI primer set. TCRdb re-called the multiplex PCR reads with MiXCR, one entry per CDR3 protein. In the table there are 600,000 or so distinct CDR3 sequences, 15% to 20% of which are singletons. The source material was blood. The receptor was isolated from a woman aged 25-40 years with Graves' hyperthyroidism.

The CDR3 sequence is CASSLAGGPGYEQHF. The CDR3 DNA follows: TGTGCCAGCAGTTTAGCGGGAGGGCCGGGTTACGAGCAGCACTTC. This chain connects TRBV28 to TRBJ2-7; 9 bases agree with TRBD2. The CDR3 totals 15 residues. Germline V gene lookup returns CDR1 MDHEN and CDR2 SYDVKM.